Following are 21 T cell receptor beta chains from one sample sequenced in a study of neurological immune-mediated disorders. The time point: longitudinal time-point 1 (baseline). MiXCR, applied by TCRdb to the 5' RACE reads, yields one record per CDR3 protein. This table has tens of thousands of distinct CDR3 sequences, roughly a tenth appearing once. The sequencing input was PBMCs. The receptors stem from a man aged 25 to 45 in good health.

With regard to this clonotype: A junction boundary mismatches the germline segment, possibly from a read error. The chain employs TRBV5-1 and TRBJ2-1, with 10 bases aligning to TRBD1. CDR1 is SGHRS, CDR2 YFSETQ, per germline. The CDR3 contains 15 residues. The CDR3 loop is CASSSPGTGDNDQFF. CDR3 nucleotide sequence: TGCGCCAGCAGCTCACCTGGGACAGGGGACAATGACCAGTTCTTC.

This clonotype was recorded at least ten times. The CDR3 spells CASSSTAYSYNEQFF. Written as DNA, the CDR3 is TGTGCCAGCAGCTCGACAGCATACTCCTACAATGAGCAGTTCTTC. V usage is TRBV7-8 and J usage is TRBJ2-1; D may be TRBD1 (5 bases). The CDR3 covers 15 residues. Per germline, CDR1 SGHVS and CDR2 FQNEAQ. With 4 bases removed from V and 0 bases from J, the gap between germline ends came to 10 bases.

This clonotype was seen many times. The CDR3 spells CASSLLFNEQFF. CDR3 nucleotide sequence: TGTGCCAGCAGTTTGTTATTCAATGAGCAGTTCTTC. The V and J genes are TRBV28 and TRBJ2-1; D gene unclear. The CDR3 is made up of 12 amino acids. V was shortened by 3 bases and J by 6 bases, with 6 bases between the two germline ends. CDR1 is MDHEN, CDR2 SYDVKM, per germline. The full variable domain, completed using reference TRBV28 and TRBJ2-1, is DVKVTQSSRYLVKRTGEKVFLECVQDMDHENMFWYRQDPGLGLRLIYFSYDVKMKEKGDIPEGYSVSREKKERFSLILESASTNQTSMYLCASSLLFNEQFFGPGTRLTVL.

In its sample, this clonotype was seen many times. V gene TRBV5-1 combines with J gene TRBJ2-1; D remains unclear. The CDR3 is made up of 12 amino acids. V gave up 2 bases and J gave up 6 bases, with 6 bases separating them. The germline V gene has CDR1 SGHRS and CDR2 YFSETQ. CDR3 amino acids: CASSFGLNEQFF. CDR3 sequence (DNA): TGCGCCAGCAGCTTCGGTCTCAATGAGCAGTTCTTC.

This clonotype was found a few times. This sequence joins TRBV18 and TRBJ1-1, with a weak D call TRBD1 (6 bases). Per the germline V gene, CDR1 is KGHSH and CDR2 is LQKENI. Deletions cut 0 bases from V and 4 bases from J, with 12 bases between. The CDR3 is made up of 15 amino acids. CDR3 nucleotide sequence: TGTGCCAGCTCACCACCGGAGGGGGTGAGCACTGAAGCTTTCTTT. Amino acids: CASSPPEGVSTEAFF.

This clonotype came up many times. CDR3: CASSPGGSYNSPLHF. CDR3 DNA sequence: TGTGCCAGCAGCCCTGGCGGATCCTATAATTCACCCCTCCACTTT. This rearrangement joins TRBV14 to TRBJ1-6; the D is unclear. The CDR3 length is 15 residues. Trimming took off 4 bases at V and 1 base at J, with 8 bases between the two ends. In germline, CDR1 is SGHDN, CDR2 FVKESK.

At least ten counts were recorded for this clonotype. The chain joins TRBV5-1 to TRBJ2-7, with 10 bases fitting TRBD1. The CDR3 covers 15 residues. Trimming removed 1 base from V and 3 bases from J; junction bases left unmatched: 4. CDR1 and CDR2 (germline): SGHRS, YFSETQ. The CDR3 loop reads CASSLSGDRGYEQYF. The CDR3 bases are TGCGCCAGCAGCTTGTCTGGGGACAGGGGCTACGAGCAGTACTTC.

The CDR3 loop reads CASSLDGVVEAFF. For the CDR3, the DNA is TGTGCCAGCTCACTCGACGGGGTGGTTGAAGCTTTCTTT. The J gene is TRBJ1-1, the V gene TRBV18; D uncertain. V was shortened by 4 bases and J by 7 bases, with 13 bases between the two germline ends. Germline V gene sequence: CDR1 KGHSH, CDR2 LQKENI. The CDR3 length is 13 residues.

Ten or more counts support this clonotype. The V gene is TRBV20-1, the J gene TRBJ1-2; D gene unclear. V lost 0 bases and J 4 bases, leaving 12 bases between the germline ends. CDR1 is DFQATT and CDR2 is SNEGSKA in the germline V gene (reference sequence). This CDR3 is built from 14 residues. CDR3 DNA: TGCAGTGCTAGAGACCCAGTGACTTCCTATGGCTACACCTTC. This translates into CSARDPVTSYGYTF.

This clonotype was detected many times. J is TRBJ1-1 and V is TRBV5-1; possible D gene TRBD1, 5 bases. The CDR3 spans 13 residues. From germline, CDR1 is SGHRS and CDR2 YFSETQ. With 4 bases removed from V and 4 bases from J, the gap between germline ends came to 11 bases. The CDR3: CASSADSFTEAFF. CDR3 bases: TGCGCCAGCAGCGCAGACAGTTTCACTGAAGCTTTCTTT.

This clonotype was recorded at least ten times. V usage is TRBV7-9 and J usage is TRBJ2-4; D ambiguous. The ends were cut back, 3 bases at V and 3 bases at J, with 12 bases in the middle. The CDR3 runs to 15 residues. Germline CDR1 is SEHNR and CDR2 is FQNEAQ (reference sequence). The CDR3 region has the DNA TGTGCCAGCAGCTTTCTTACGGGTAACAAAAACATTCAGTACTTC. As protein: CASSFLTGNKNIQYF. Based on the CDR3 plus reference TRBV7-9 and TRBJ2-4, the full variable domain is DTGVSQNPRHKITKRGQNVTFRCDPISEHNRLYWYRQTLGQGPEFLTYFQNEAQLEKSRLLSDRFSAERPKGSFSTLEIQRTEQGDSAMYLCASSFLTGNKNIQYFGAGTRLSVL.

This clonotype was observed at least ten times. A much bigger clone sits one base away, suggesting this may be a read error. The chain couples TRBV6-5 to TRBJ1-4, with 7 bases that match TRBD1. The germline V gene has CDR1 MNHEY and CDR2 SVGAGI. This CDR3 is 12 amino acids long. CDR3 residues: CTSSRQGEKLFF. The CDR3 DNA is TGTACCAGCAGTAGACAGGGCGAAAAACTGTTTTTT.

This clonotype was observed at least ten times. The chain links TRBV28 to TRBJ2-3; D is perhaps TRBD2 (6 bases). The V end was cut by 5 bases, the J end by 1 base, with 13 bases between. The CDR3 totals 15 residues. From germline, CDR1 is MDHEN and CDR2 SYDVKM. CDR3 sequence reads: CASSPRASGTDTQYF. The CDR3 region has the DNA TGTGCCAGCAGTCCCAGGGCTAGCGGCACAGATACGCAGTATTTT. Full variable domain (missing parts from reference TRBV28 and TRBJ2-3): DVKVTQSSRYLVKRTGEKVFLECVQDMDHENMFWYRQDPGLGLRLIYFSYDVKMKEKGDIPEGYSVSREKKERFSLILESASTNQTSMYLCASSPRASGTDTQYFGPGTRLTVL.

The table lists this clonotype with many counts. This chain uses TRBV6-6 with TRBJ2-7; TRBD1 or TRBD2 may be the D gene (6 bases each). V was trimmed by 3 bases and J by 2 bases, leaving 11 bases between them. CDR1 MNHNY and CDR2 SVGAGI come from the germline V gene (reference sequence). The CDR3 has 14 residues. The CDR3 DNA reads TGTGCCAGCAGTTATTTGGGGGGCCCCTACGAGCAGTACTTC. Translating gives CASSYLGGPYEQYF.

This clonotype was counted at least ten times. V is TRBV5-6 and J is TRBJ2-2, with TRBD1 identical over 9 bases. J lost 4 bases, V lost 1 base, and 11 bases had no gene match. The CDR3 consists of 18 residues. The V gene's germline CDR1 is SGHDT and CDR2 YYEEEE. The CDR3 is CASSLFWLGTGPTGELFF. DNA of the CDR3: TGTGCCAGCAGCTTGTTCTGGTTAGGGACAGGGCCCACCGGGGAGCTGTTTTTT.

This clonotype was detected many times. This chain connects TRBV12-3 or TRBV12-4 to TRBJ2-5; D tentatively fits TRBD1 or TRBD2 (5 bases each). The CDR3 totals 13 residues. Between the trimmed V and J ends, which lost 4 bases and 1 base, there was a span of 7 bases. Here the CDR3 reads CASSWGSQETQYF. CDR3 bases: TGTGCCAGCAGTTGGGGGTCCCAAGAGACCCAGTACTTC.

In this sample, this clonotype turned up many times. The V and J genes are TRBV5-1 and TRBJ2-3, with D perhaps TRBD1 (6 bases). Trimming shortened V by 4 bases and J by 4 bases, and 19 bases separated the two germline ends. The CDR3 spans 16 residues. Germline assignment: CDR1 SGHRS and CDR2 YFSETQ. CDR3 bases: TGCGCCAGCAGCAGGGGGACGGCCGGTCGGGCAGATACGCAGTATTTT. Translated: CASSRGTAGRADTQYF. Supplemented by reference TRBV5-1 and TRBJ2-3, the full variable domain reads KAGVTQTPRYLIKTRGQQVTLSCSPISGHRSVSWYQQTPGQGLQFLFEYFSETQRNKGNFPGRFSGRQFSNSRSEMNVSTLELGDSALYLCASSRGTAGRADTQYFGPGTRLTVL.

This clonotype was picked up many times. The chain combines TRBV5-1 with TRBJ2-2, with D possibly matching TRBD1 (6 bases). Between the trimmed V and J ends, which lost 0 bases and 5 bases, there was a span of 11 bases. The germline V gene has CDR1 SGHRS and CDR2 YFSETQ. The CDR3 has 15 amino acids. The CDR3 loop is CASSLAGDVTGELFF. CDR3 in DNA: TGCGCCAGCAGCTTGGCAGGGGATGTGACCGGGGAGCTGTTTTTT.

The J gene is TRBJ2-7, the V gene TRBV9; 11 nucleotides align to TRBD2. The CDR3 contains 15 residues. CDR1 SGDLS and CDR2 YYNGEE come from the germline V gene. V gave up 5 bases and J gave up 6 bases; unmatched junction bases: 10. The CDR3 coding sequence is TGTGCCAGCAGTCCCGGGACTAGCGGTTTCCGCGAGCAGTACTTC. Its translation is CASSPGTSGFREQYF.

This clonotype was detected ten times or more. The chain employs TRBV5-1 and TRBJ2-5, with 7 bases matching TRBD2. Trimming cost V 4 bases and J 2 bases; bases outside gene matches: 8. The CDR3 is made up of 15 amino acids. Germline values: CDR1 SGHRS, CDR2 YFSETQ. CDR3 nucleotides: TGCGCCAGCAGCCCCGGGACTACAGCACAAGAGACCCAGTACTTC. It translates to CASSPGTTAQETQYF.

The chain combines TRBV20-1 with TRBJ1-5; no clear D gene. Per the germline V gene, CDR1 is DFQATT and CDR2 is SNEGSKA (reference sequence). V lost 2 bases and J lost 5, with 25 bases in between. The CDR3 has 18 residues. CDR3 DNA sequence: TGCAGTGCTAGAAGGGCCGTTAGGGCCTCCTCAAGCGATCAGCCCCAGCATTTT. As protein: CSARRAVRASSSDQPQHF.